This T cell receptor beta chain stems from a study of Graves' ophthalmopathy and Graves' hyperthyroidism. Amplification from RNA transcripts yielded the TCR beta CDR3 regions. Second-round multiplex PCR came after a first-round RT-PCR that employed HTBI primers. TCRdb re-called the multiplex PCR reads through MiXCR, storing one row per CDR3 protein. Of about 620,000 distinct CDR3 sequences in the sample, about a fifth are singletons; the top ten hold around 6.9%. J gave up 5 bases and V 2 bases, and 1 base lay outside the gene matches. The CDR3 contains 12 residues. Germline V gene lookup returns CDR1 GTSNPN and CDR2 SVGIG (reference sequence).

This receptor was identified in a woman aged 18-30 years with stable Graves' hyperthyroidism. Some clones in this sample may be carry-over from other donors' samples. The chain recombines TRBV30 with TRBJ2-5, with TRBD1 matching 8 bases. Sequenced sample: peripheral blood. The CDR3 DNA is TGTGCCTGGAGTAACAGGGGGGAGACCCAGTACTTC. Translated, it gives CAWSNRGETQYF.